Described below is a single TCR beta chain sequence and its context. Its antigen is undetermined. These data belong to a study of cytomegalovirus exposure and HLA in healthy donors. Overall study results and limits: Clonal expansion was found to be greater in HLA-associated TCR beta chains than in equally common others in a later analysis. TCR beta chain V- and J-gene trimming was linked, in a later analysis, to a missense variant in DCLRE1C. Beyond CMV serostatus, there was no information to go on about immune exposure.

PCR involved 60 Vbeta and 13 Jbeta primers. Data came from immunoSEQ multiplex PCR; TCRdb stores just in-frame clones and leaves some out. The sample spans about 160,000 clones; the ten largest clones claim 1.3%. Donors sampled were nominally healthy, though unrecorded immune exposures were likely. The CDR3 is 16 amino acids. Germline assignment: CDR1 MGHRA and CDR2 YSYEKL. Trimming shortened V by 1 base and J by 4 bases, and 14 bases separated the two germline ends. V and J are TRBV4-1 and TRBJ2-1, with D possibly being TRBD1 (6 bases). The source is a woman aged 55 to 70 in good health and CMV-seronegative. Sequencing used PBMCs. CDR3 amino acids: CASSQVGDRRYNEQFF. In DNA, the CDR3 is TGCGCCAGCAGCCAAGTTGGAGACAGGAGATACAATGAGCAGTTCTTC.